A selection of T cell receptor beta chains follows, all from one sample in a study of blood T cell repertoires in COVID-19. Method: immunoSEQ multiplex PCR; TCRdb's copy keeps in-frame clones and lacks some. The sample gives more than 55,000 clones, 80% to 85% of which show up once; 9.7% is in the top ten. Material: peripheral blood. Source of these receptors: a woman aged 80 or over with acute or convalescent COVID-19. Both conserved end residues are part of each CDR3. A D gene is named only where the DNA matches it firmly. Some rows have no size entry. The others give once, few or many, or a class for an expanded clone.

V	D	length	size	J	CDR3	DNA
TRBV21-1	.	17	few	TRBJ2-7	CASRRIAWGTSSYEQYF	TGTGCCAGCAGGAGGATCGCGTGGGGGACAAGCTCCTACGAGCAGTACTTC
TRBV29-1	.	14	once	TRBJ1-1	CSVHREPPRQEAFF	TGCAGCGTTCACCGCGAGCCGCCTCGACAGGAAGCTTTCTTT
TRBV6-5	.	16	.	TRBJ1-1	CASSYSRRRGNTEAFF	TGTGCCAGCAGTTACTCACGACGAAGGGGAAACACTGAAGCTTTCTTT
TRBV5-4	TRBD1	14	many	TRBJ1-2	CASSLDRGSYGYTF	TGTGCCAGCAGCTTGGACAGGGGAAGCTATGGCTACACCTTC
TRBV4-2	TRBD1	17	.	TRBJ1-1	CASSQDPTGAPNTEAFF	TGTGCCAGCAGCCAAGACCCGACAGGGGCCCCGAACACTGAAGCTTTCTTT
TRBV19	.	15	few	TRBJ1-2	CASSPRHLVGLGYTF	TGTGCCAGTAGTCCACGACACCTTGTGGGACTTGGCTACACCTTC
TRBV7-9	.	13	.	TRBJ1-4	CASKRLDNEKLFF	TGTGCCAGCAAGCGATTGGACAACGAAAAACTGTTTTTT
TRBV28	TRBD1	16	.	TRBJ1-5	CASSLGTGGRHQPQHF	TGTGCCAGCAGTTTAGGGACAGGGGGCCGTCATCAGCCCCAGCATTTT
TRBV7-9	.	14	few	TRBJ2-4	CASSLSRAKNIQYF	TGTGCCAGCAGCTTATCCCGAGCCAAAAACATTCAGTACTTC
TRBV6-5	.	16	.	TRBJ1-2	CASSYSAAAASYGYTF	TGTGCCAGCAGTTACTCGGCGGCAGCGGCTTCCTATGGCTACACCTTC
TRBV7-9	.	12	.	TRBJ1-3	CASSVRGTTIYF	TGTGCCAGCAGCGTAAGGGGGACCACCATATATTTT
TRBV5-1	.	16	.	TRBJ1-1	CASSLVVGARKTEAFF	TGCGCCAGCAGCTTGGTTGTAGGGGCCAGAAAAACTGAAGCTTTCTTT
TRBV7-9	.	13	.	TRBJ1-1	CASGVGGDTEAFF	TGTGCCAGCGGGGTCGGGGGTGACACTGAAGCTTTCTTT
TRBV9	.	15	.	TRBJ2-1	CASSLEVSPVNEQFF	TGTGCCAGCAGCCTCGAAGTGAGTCCCGTCAATGAGCAGTTCTTC
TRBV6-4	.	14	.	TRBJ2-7	CASSRELGGAEQYF	TGTGCCAGCAGTAGGGAGCTTGGAGGGGCCGAGCAGTACTTC
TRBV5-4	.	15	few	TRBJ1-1	CASSLAAGPNTEAFF	TGTGCCAGCAGCTTGGCGGCAGGGCCGAACACTGAAGCTTTCTTT
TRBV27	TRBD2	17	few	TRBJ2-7	CASRPRTSGGSSYEQYF	TGTGCCAGCAGGCCCCGGACTAGCGGGGGAAGCTCCTACGAGCAGTACTTC
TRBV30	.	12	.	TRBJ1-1	CASNKMNTEAFF	TGTGCCTCTAATAAAATGAACACTGAAGCTTTCTTT
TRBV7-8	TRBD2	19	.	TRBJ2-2	CASFLTGLAGRRVTGELFF	TGTGCCAGCTTTCTCACGGGGCTAGCGGGACGTCGCGTCACCGGGGAGCTGTTTTTT
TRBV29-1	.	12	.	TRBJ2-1	CSVEGGYNEQFF	TGCAGCGTTGAGGGGGGTTACAATGAGCAGTTCTTC
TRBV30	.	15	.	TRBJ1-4	CAWSASGGPHEKLFF	TGTGCCTGGAGTGCCTCTGGGGGCCCCCATGAAAAACTGTTTTTT
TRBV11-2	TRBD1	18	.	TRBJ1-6	CASSFPPGQQSYNSPLHF	TGTGCCAGCAGCTTCCCGCCGGGACAGCAATCCTATAATTCACCCCTCCACTTT
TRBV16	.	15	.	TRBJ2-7	CASSGPQGGSYEQYF	TGTGCCAGCAGCGGACCTCAAGGGGGTTCCTACGAGCAGTACTTC
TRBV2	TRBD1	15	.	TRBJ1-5	CASSEGQGVRQPQHF	TGTGCCAGCAGTGAAGGACAGGGAGTCCGTCAGCCCCAGCATTTT
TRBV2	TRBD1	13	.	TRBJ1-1	CASSTRGQDKAFF	TGTGCCAGCAGTACCCGTGGACAGGATAAGGCTTTCTTT
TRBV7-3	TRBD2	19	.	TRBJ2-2	CASSPRVRGGALDTGELFF	TGTGCCAGCAGCCCACGGGTGCGCGGGGGGGCCTTAGACACCGGGGAGCTGTTTTTT
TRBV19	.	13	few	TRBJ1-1	CASSAYLNTEAFF	TGTGCCAGTAGTGCCTACCTGAACACTGAAGCTTTCTTT
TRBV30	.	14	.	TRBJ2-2	CAWMRGNRVGELFF	TGTGCCTGGATGCGGGGGAACAGGGTCGGGGAGCTGTTTTTT